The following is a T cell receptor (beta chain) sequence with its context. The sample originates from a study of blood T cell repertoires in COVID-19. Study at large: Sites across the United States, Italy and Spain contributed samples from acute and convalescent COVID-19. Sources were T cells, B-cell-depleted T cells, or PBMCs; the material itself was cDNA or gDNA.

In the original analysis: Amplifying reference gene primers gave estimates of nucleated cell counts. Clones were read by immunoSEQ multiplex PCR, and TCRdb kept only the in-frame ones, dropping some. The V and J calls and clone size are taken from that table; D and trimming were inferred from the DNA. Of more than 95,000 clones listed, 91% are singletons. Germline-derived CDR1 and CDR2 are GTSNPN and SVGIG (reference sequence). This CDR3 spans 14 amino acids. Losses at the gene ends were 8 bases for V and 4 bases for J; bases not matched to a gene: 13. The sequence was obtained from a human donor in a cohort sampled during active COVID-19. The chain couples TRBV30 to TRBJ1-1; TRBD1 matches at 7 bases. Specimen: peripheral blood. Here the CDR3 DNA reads TGTGCCGGCACCATCCAGGGGGACCTCACTGAAGCTTTCTTT. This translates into CAGTIQGDLTEAFF.